One and the same sample provided the 27 T cell receptor beta chains below, sequenced in a study of graft-versus-host responses after intestinal transplantation. What these receptors recognize is not known. Repertoires were generated with immunoSEQ multiplex PCR, while TCRdb's copy carries only in-frame clones and drops some. Among over 65,000 clones listed, 75% to 95% were seen once. Here the sequenced sample was unstimulated CD4+ T cells sorted from spleen or lymph node cells, taken before intestinal transplant. These receptors all stem from a human donor who received an intestinal transplant.

A single count supports this clone. The rearrangement uses TRBV6-1 and TRBJ1-1; D uncertain. The CDR3 totals 13 residues. Germline CDR1 MNHNS, CDR2 SASEGT. V lost 6 bases and J 1 base, leaving 9 bases between the germline ends. The CDR3 DNA reads TGTGCCAGCAGCAGAAACAAGAACACTGAAGCTTTCTTT. Protein sequence: CASSRNKNTEAFF.

The rearrangement uses TRBV7-2 and TRBJ2-7; D is possibly TRBD2 (7 bases). The V end lost 8 bases, the J end lost 2 bases, and 16 bases lay between the germline ends. The V gene's germline CDR1 is SGHTA and CDR2 FQGNSA. The CDR3 consists of 14 residues. This CDR3 reads CASSWRGGTYEQYF. In nucleotides, the CDR3 is TGTGCCAGCTCTTGGAGGGGGGGGACCTACGAGCAGTACTTC. The whole variable domain, remainder taken from reference TRBV7-2 and TRBJ2-7, is GAGVSQSPSNKVTEKGKDVELRCDPISGHTALYWYRQSLGQGLEFLIYFQGNSAPDKSGLPSDRFSAERTGGSVSTLTIQRTQQEDSAVYLCASSWRGGTYEQYFGPGTRLTVT.

The chain combines TRBV7-2 with TRBJ1-6, with D maybe TRBD1 (6 bases). The CDR3 loop spans 18 amino acids. V was cut by 1 base and J by 0 bases, with 13 bases left in between. Germline CDR1 SGHTA, CDR2 FQGNSA. CDR3 sequence: CASSLGGGQSSYNSPLHF. CDR3 nucleotides: TGTGCCAGCAGCTTAGGCGGGGGCCAGAGCTCCTATAATTCACCCCTCCACTTT.

The V call is TRBV10-3, the J call TRBJ1-2; 9 nucleotides align to TRBD1. V was pared by 6 bases and J by 2 bases, with 7 bases of the junction left unmatched. This CDR3 has 15 residues. Germline CDR1 and CDR2: ENHRY and SYGVKD. CDR3 sequence reads: CAISVTGGANYGYTF. The CDR3 nucleotides are TGTGCCATCAGCGTTACAGGGGGCGCAAACTATGGCTACACCTTC.

This chain links TRBV21-1 with TRBJ1-2; no DNA check was done on the table's D call, TRBD1. TRBV21-1 is marked as a pseudogene. This CDR3 contains 12 residues. The CDR3 region is CASSKTNYGYTF. The CDR3 coding sequence is TGTGCCAGCAGCAAAACAAACTATGGCTACACCTTC.

J is TRBJ2-4 and V is TRBV15; TRBD2 is a possible D gene (5 bases). This CDR3 has 15 amino acids. Germline V gives CDR1 LNHNV, CDR2 YYDKDF (reference sequence). V was clipped by 0 bases and J by 2 bases, with 8 bases between them. As DNA, the CDR3 is TGTGCCACCAGCAGAGAAACTAGTTCCAAAAACATTCAGTACTTC. It is translated as CATSRETSSKNIQYF.

About this clone itself: This CDR3 fails to terminate in the conserved phenylalanine or tryptophan, so it likely reflects a read error. The DNA is left out, because the CDR3 cannot be placed on it with certainty; the CDR3 is given as TCRdb lists it. The rearrangement joins TRBV7-9 to TRBJ1-2; TRBD1 was called by the table and not checked on the DNA. Ends included, the CDR3 has 11 residues. Germline V gene lookup returns CDR1 SEHNR and CDR2 FQNEAQ (reference sequence). CDR3 amino acids: CASSLPPGHLL.

This chain links TRBV10-3 with TRBJ2-7; a weak D match, TRBD2 (5 bases). Trimming stripped 6 bases from V and 6 bases from J, with 12 bases between. Germline CDR1 is ENHRY and CDR2 is SYGVKD. This CDR3 is built from 12 residues. CDR3: CAISDQGSEQYF. The CDR3 DNA is TGTGCCATCAGCGATCAAGGGAGCGAGCAGTACTTC.

This sequence joins TRBV4-1 and TRBJ2-3; the match to TRBD2 covers 11 bases. Germline CDR1 and CDR2: MGHRA and YSYEKL. The V segment lost 0 bases and the J segment 4 bases; nucleotides outside the gene matches: 12. This CDR3 has 19 amino acids. In DNA, the CDR3 is TGCGCCAGCAGCCAAGATGCGGTGGCTAGCGGGGGGTGGGCAGATACGCAGTATTTT. Amino acids: CASSQDAVASGGWADTQYF.

The J gene is TRBJ2-1, the V gene TRBV11-3; D remains ambiguous. CDR1 is SGHNT and CDR2 is YENEEA in the germline V gene. This CDR3 comprises 13 residues. V was clipped by 5 bases and J by 3 bases, with 8 bases between them. As DNA, the CDR3 is TGTGCCAGCAGCCGAGACAACTACAATGAGCAGTTCTTC. Translated: CASSRDNYNEQFF.

The rearrangement links TRBV7-2 to TRBJ1-6; TRBD1 matches 8 bases. V was pared by 1 base and J by 0 bases, with 8 bases of the junction left unmatched. This CDR3 is built from 19 residues. Germline CDR1 and CDR2: SGHTA and FQGNSA. For the CDR3, the DNA is TGTGCCAGCAGCTTAGTGGCAGGGGGCCTAAGCTCCTATAATTCACCCCTCCACTTT. Its protein product is CASSLVAGGLSSYNSPLHF.

V gene TRBV6-5 combines with J gene TRBJ2-7, with 7 nucleotides matching TRBD2. The CDR3 length is 13 residues. Germline V gene data show CDR1 as MNHEY and CDR2 as SVGAGI. Trimming cost V 6 bases and J 5 bases; bases outside gene matches: 7. The CDR3 DNA is TGTGCCAGCAGGCCCTCGGGGGGAAACGAGCAGTACTTC. Translating gives CASRPSGGNEQYF.

The sample holds one count of this clone. The chain employs TRBV7-6 and TRBJ2-7; D not resolved. This CDR3 has 16 residues. Germline V CDR1 and CDR2: SGHVS, FNYEAQ. V was trimmed by 1 base and J by 2 bases, leaving 15 bases between them. CDR3 sequence: CASSLVGAVKTYEQYF. The CDR3 DNA sequence: TGTGCCAGCAGCTTAGTCGGCGCGGTGAAAACCTACGAGCAGTACTTC.

V usage is TRBV13 and J usage is TRBJ2-7; a weak D match, TRBD2 (6 bases). This CDR3 contains 12 residues. V was trimmed by 2 bases and J by 4 bases, leaving 6 bases between them. Germline CDR1 PRHDT, CDR2 FYEKMQ (reference sequence). In DNA, the CDR3 is TGTGCCAGCAGCTTACGGGGGTACGAGCAGTACTTC. As protein: CASSLRGYEQYF.

This chain connects TRBV27 to TRBJ1-1; 8 nucleotides agree with TRBD1. The germline V gene encodes CDR1 MNHEY and CDR2 SMNVEV (reference sequence). Trimming at V came to 5 bases and at J to 4 bases, leaving 3 bases not matched to a gene. The length of the CDR3 is 13 residues. The CDR3 loop is CASSITGGTEAFF. CDR3 coding DNA: TGTGCCAGCAGTATAACAGGGGGCACTGAAGCTTTCTTT.

This clone was detected only a few times. V gene TRBV10-3 combines with J gene TRBJ2-1; D ambiguous. The germline V gene encodes CDR1 ENHRY and CDR2 SYGVKD. This CDR3 spans 12 amino acids. V was pared by 1 base and J by 5 bases, with 3 bases between. The CDR3 DNA sequence: TGTGCCATCAGTGAGTTCGACAATGAGCAGTTCTTC. Its translation: CAISEFDNEQFF.

The chain uses TRBV7-9 and TRBJ1-4; a possible D gene is TRBD1 (5 bases). This CDR3 is built from 16 residues. Germline CDR1 SEHNR, CDR2 FQNEAQ (reference sequence). The V gene lost 4 bases and the J gene lost 7 bases, with 19 bases spanning the gap. In DNA form, the CDR3 reads TGTGCCAGCAGCTCGCCGGGGGACCGAAGGGGTGAAAAACTGTTTTTT. Its translation: CASSSPGDRRGEKLFF.

This clone was found a few times. The gene calls are TRBV6-6 and TRBJ1-2; D might be TRBD1 (6 bases). The germline V gene has CDR1 MNHNY and CDR2 SVGAGI (reference sequence). The CDR3 is 15 residues long. V was pared by 6 bases and J by 4 bases, with 18 bases between. CDR3 sequence (DNA): TGTGCCAGCAGGGCCGGACAGTATGACACCTATGGCTACACCTTC. Residues: CASRAGQYDTYGYTF.

The chain is built from TRBV6-1 and TRBJ2-3; D may be TRBD2 (6 bases). The CDR3 runs to 14 residues. Germline CDR1 MNHNS, CDR2 SASEGT. Trimming shortened V by 3 bases and J by 1 base, and 8 bases separated the two germline ends. The CDR3 nucleotides read TGTGCCAGCAGTGAGACTAGGGGCACAGATACGCAGTATTTT. The encoded protein is CASSETRGTDTQYF.

The chain links TRBV7-9 to TRBJ1-6; 10 nucleotides align to TRBD1. The CDR3 runs 15 residues. V lost 3 bases, J lost 8 bases, and 4 bases stayed unmatched. Germline CDR1 SEHNR, CDR2 FQNEAQ (reference sequence). The CDR3 loop is CASSFTGTGDSPLHF. CDR3 in DNA: TGTGCCAGCAGCTTTACCGGGACAGGGGATTCACCCCTCCACTTT. The whole variable domain, remainder taken from reference TRBV7-9 and TRBJ1-6, is DTGVSQNPRHKITKRGQNVTFRCDPISEHNRLYWYRQTLGQGPEFLTYFQNEAQLEKSRLLSDRFSAERPKGSFSTLEIQRTEQGDSAMYLCASSFTGTGDSPLHFGNGTRLTVT.

This chain links TRBV7-2 with TRBJ1-4; D remains ambiguous. Germline-derived CDR1 and CDR2 are SGHTA and FQGNSA. The V and J ends lost 4 bases and 1 base respectively, with 10 bases between them. The CDR3 contains 15 residues. The CDR3 DNA follows: TGTGCCAGCAGCTCGGGAGGCTTAACTAATGAAAAACTGTTTTTT. Translating it yields CASSSGGLTNEKLFF.

CDR3 sequence: CASARQGFYEQYF. CDR3 DNA sequence: TGTGCCAGTGCGAGACAGGGGTTTTACGAGCAGTACTTC. The V and J genes are TRBV13 and TRBJ2-7; 8 bases fit TRBD1. This CDR3 contains 13 residues. The germline V gene has CDR1 PRHDT and CDR2 FYEKMQ (reference sequence). With V trimmed by 9 bases and J by 4 bases, 8 bases remained unmatched. The full variable domain, completed using reference TRBV13 and TRBJ2-7, is AAGVIQSPRHLIKEKRETATLKCYPIPRHDTVYWYQQGPGQDPQFLISFYEKMQSDKGSIPDRFSAQQFSDYHSELNMSSLELGDSALYFCASARQGFYEQYFGPGTRLTVT.

The chain joins TRBV10-3 to TRBJ1-1; D might be TRBD1 (6 bases). Trimming cost V 5 bases and J 2 bases, with 21 bases left between them. CDR1 is ENHRY, CDR2 SYGVKD, per germline. The CDR3 runs to 17 residues. The CDR3 region is CAISYGRDKSSNTEAFF. The CDR3 nucleotides are TGTGCCATCAGTTATGGGAGGGACAAATCATCCAACACTGAAGCTTTCTTT.

The chain has TRBV21-1 and TRBJ2-7; the table's D call of TRBD2 was not tested on the DNA. TRBV21-1 is a pseudogene locus. This CDR3 spans 13 amino acids. The CDR3 bases are TGTGCCCGTCCCAGAGGGAAACCCTACGAGCAGTACTTC. It yields the protein CARPRGKPYEQYF.

V gene TRBV4-3 combines with J gene TRBJ2-1, with D unresolved. The CDR3 consists of 15 residues. Germline V gene lookup returns CDR1 LGHNA and CDR2 YSLEER. Trimming pared 5 bases from V and 0 bases from J, leaving 11 bases between. The CDR3 is CASSTTGSSYNEQFF. The CDR3 DNA reads TGCGCCAGCAGCACGACGGGTAGCTCCTACAATGAGCAGTTCTTC.

The CDR3 loop reads CASSLVGTGLMNTEAFF. In nucleotides, the CDR3 is TGTGCCAGCAGCTTAGTGGGGACAGGACTTATGAACACTGAAGCTTTCTTT. The chain employs TRBV7-6 and TRBJ1-1, with 8 bases fitting TRBD1. Trimming cost V 1 base and J 0 bases; bases outside gene matches: 7. This CDR3 region has 17 residues. Looked up from germline, CDR1 is SGHVS and CDR2 is FNYEAQ. The variable domain in full, completed from reference TRBV7-6 and TRBJ1-1, reads GAGVSQSPRYKVTKRGQDVALRCDPISGHVSLYWYRQALGQGPEFLTYFNYEAQQDKSGLPNDRFSAERPEGSISTLTIQRTEQRDSAMYRCASSLVGTGLMNTEAFFGQGTRLTVV.

The CDR3 protein is CASARDRGLPPLHF. CDR3 sequence (DNA): TGCGCCAGCGCCCGGGACAGGGGTCTTCCCCCCCTCCACTTT. This sequence joins TRBV5-1 and TRBJ1-6; TRBD1 matches 10 bases. Trimming at V came to 7 bases and at J to 13 bases, leaving 11 bases not matched to a gene. Germline loops: CDR1 SGHRS, CDR2 YFSETQ. This CDR3 is built from 14 residues. The variable domain in full, with the rest retrieved from reference TRBV5-1 and TRBJ1-6, is KAGVTQTPRYLIKTRGQQVTLSCSPISGHRSVSWYQQTPGQGLQFLFEYFSETQRNKGNFPGRFSGRQFSNSRSEMNVSTLELGDSALYLCASARDRGLPPLHFGNGTRLTVT.